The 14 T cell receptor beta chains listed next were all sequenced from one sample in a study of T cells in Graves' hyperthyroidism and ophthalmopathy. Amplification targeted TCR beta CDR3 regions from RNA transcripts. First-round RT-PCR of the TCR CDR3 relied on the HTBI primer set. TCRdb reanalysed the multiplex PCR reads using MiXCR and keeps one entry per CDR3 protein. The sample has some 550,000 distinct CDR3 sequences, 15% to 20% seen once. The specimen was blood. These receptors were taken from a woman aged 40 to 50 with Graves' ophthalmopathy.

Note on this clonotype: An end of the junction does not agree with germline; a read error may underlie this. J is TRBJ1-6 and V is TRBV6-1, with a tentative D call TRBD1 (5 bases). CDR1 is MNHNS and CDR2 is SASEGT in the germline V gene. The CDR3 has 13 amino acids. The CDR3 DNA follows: TGCGCCAGCACCCTGAGGGGAAATTCACCCCTCCACTTT. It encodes CASTLRGNSPLHF.

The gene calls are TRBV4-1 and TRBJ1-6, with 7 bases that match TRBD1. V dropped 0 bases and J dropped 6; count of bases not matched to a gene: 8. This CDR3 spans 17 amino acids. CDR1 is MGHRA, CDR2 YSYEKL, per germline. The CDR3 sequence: CASSQDLGGTVNSPLHF. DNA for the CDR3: TGCGCCAGCAGCCAAGATTTGGGTGGGACAGTTAATTCACCCCTCCACTTT.

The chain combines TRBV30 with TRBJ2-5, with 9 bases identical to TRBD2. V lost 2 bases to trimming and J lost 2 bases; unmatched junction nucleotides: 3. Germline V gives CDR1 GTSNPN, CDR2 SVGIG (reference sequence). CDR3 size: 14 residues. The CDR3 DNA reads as TGTGCCTGGAGTTCTAGCGGGGTACAAGAGACCCAGTACTTC. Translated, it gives CAWSSSGVQETQYF.

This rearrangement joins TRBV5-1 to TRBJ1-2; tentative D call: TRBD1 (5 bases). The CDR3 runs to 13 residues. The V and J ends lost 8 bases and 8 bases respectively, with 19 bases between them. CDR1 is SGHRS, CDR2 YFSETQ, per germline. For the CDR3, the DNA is TGCGCCAGTGGAGGGAGTCTAAGGGGCGGCTACACCTTC. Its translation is CASGGSLRGGYTF.

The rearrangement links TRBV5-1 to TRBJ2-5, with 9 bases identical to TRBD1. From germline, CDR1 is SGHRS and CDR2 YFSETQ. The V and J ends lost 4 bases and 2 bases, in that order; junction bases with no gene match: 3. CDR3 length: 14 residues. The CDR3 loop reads CASSDGQGQETQYF. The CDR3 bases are TGCGCCAGCAGCGATGGACAGGGGCAAGAGACCCAGTACTTC.

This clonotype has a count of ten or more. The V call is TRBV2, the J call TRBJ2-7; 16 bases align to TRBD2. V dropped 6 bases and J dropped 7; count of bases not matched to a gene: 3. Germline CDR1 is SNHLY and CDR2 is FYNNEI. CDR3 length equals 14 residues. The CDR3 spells CASRGTSGRGEQYF. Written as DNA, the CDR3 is TGTGCCAGCAGGGGGACTAGCGGGAGGGGTGAGCAGTACTTC.

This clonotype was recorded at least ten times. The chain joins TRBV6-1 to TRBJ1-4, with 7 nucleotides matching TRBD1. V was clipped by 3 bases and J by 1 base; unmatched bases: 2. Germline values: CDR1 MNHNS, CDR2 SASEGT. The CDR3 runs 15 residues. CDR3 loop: CASSENRGTNEKLFF. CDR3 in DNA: TGTGCCAGCAGTGAGAACAGGGGAACTAATGAAAAACTGTTTTTT.

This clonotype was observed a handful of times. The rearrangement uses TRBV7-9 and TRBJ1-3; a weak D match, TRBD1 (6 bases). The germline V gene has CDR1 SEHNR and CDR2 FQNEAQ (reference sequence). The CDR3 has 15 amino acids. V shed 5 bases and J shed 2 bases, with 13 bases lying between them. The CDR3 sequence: CASSDRKFPGNTIYF. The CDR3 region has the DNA TGTGCCAGCAGCGACAGGAAGTTCCCTGGAAACACCATATATTTT.

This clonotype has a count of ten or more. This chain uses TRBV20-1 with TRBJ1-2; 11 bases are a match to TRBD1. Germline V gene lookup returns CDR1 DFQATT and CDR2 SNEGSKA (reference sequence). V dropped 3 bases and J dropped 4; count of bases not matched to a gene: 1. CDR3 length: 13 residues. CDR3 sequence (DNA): TGCAGTGCTAGGGGACAGGGGGGCTATGGCTACACCTTC. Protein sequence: CSARGQGGYGYTF.

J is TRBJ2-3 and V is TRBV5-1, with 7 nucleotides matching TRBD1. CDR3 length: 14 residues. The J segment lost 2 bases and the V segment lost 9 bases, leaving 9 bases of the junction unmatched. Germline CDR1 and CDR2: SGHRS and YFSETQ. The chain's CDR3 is CATREGAPTDTQYF. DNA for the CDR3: TGCGCCACTCGAGAGGGGGCACCCACAGATACGCAGTATTTT.

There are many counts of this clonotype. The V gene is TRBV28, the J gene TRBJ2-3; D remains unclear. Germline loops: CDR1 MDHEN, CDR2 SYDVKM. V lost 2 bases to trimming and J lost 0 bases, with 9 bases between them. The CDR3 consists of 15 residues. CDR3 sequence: CASSLMPASTDTQYF. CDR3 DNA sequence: TGTGCCAGCAGTTTAATGCCGGCTAGCACAGATACGCAGTATTTT.

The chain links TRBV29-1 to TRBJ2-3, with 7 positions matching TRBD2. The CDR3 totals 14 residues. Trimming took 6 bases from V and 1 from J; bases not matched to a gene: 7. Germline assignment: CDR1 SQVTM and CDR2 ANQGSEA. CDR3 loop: CSVGSSGGTDTQYF. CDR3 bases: TGCAGCGTCGGTTCTAGCGGAGGCACAGATACGCAGTATTTT.

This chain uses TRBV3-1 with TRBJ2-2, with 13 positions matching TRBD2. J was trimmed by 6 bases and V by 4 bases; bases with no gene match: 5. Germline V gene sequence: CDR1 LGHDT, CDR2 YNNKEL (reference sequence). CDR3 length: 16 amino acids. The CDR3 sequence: CASSRTSGSWSGELFF. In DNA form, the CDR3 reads TGTGCCAGCAGCCGGACTAGCGGGAGTTGGTCCGGGGAGCTGTTTTTT.

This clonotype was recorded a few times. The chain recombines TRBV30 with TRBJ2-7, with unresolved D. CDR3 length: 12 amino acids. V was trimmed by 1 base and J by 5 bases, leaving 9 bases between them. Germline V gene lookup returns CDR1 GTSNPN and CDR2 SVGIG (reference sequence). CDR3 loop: CAWSGSADEQYF. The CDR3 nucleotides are TGTGCCTGGAGTGGGTCCGCAGACGAGCAGTACTTC.